These 29 T cell receptor beta chains originate from one sample sequenced in a study of cytomegalovirus exposure and HLA in healthy donors. Produced via immunoSEQ multiplex PCR; TCRdb's table is partial and in-frame only. The sample records 78,000 or so clones, over 90% being singletons. What was sequenced was PBMCs. The receptors were sampled from a woman aged 18-30 years in good health and CMV-seropositive.

This clone was picked up a small number of times. V and J are TRBV14 and TRBJ2-1; 15 nucleotides line up with TRBD2. Germline assignment: CDR1 SGHDN and CDR2 FVKESK. J was trimmed by 4 bases and V by 4 bases; bases with no gene match: 17. The CDR3 sequence is 21 residues long. DNA of the CDR3: TGTGCCAGCAGCCCAGTCCCGGGACTAGCGGGAGGCATCCCATGGTACAATGAGCAGTTCTTC. Translation gives CASSPVPGLAGGIPWYNEQFF.

This sequence joins TRBV5-4 and TRBJ1-1, with D tentatively TRBD1 (6 bases). This CDR3 is 14 amino acids long. Trimming took off 0 bases at V and 8 bases at J, with 14 bases between the two ends. Germline CDR1 reads SGHNT; CDR2 reads YYREEE (reference sequence). DNA of the CDR3: TGTGCCAGCAGCTTGGTTCGGGGGGCTACCGAAGCTTTCTTT. The encoded protein is CASSLVRGATEAFF.

This sequence joins TRBV7-8 and TRBJ2-3; TRBD2 agrees at 8 bases. The CDR3 contains 15 residues. The trim removed 1 base at V and 1 base at J, leaving 1 base unmatched. Germline assignment: CDR1 SGHVS and CDR2 FQNEAQ. The CDR3 coding sequence is TGTGCCAGCAGCTTAGTTAGCGGGGGCACAGATACGCAGTATTTT. The encoded protein is CASSLVSGGTDTQYF.

The chain employs TRBV28 and TRBJ2-5; 7 bases are a match to TRBD1. CDR1 and CDR2 (germline): MDHEN, SYDVKM. The CDR3 spans 14 residues. The V and J ends lost 8 bases and 4 bases, in that order; junction bases with no gene match: 10. Here the CDR3 DNA reads TGTGCCAGCGCACACCGAAACAGGGGAGAGACCCAGTACTTC. It encodes CASAHRNRGETQYF. The variable domain in full, completed from reference TRBV28 and TRBJ2-5, reads DVKVTQSSRYLVKRTGEKVFLECVQDMDHENMFWYRQDPGLGLRLIYFSYDVKMKEKGDIPEGYSVSREKKERFSLILESASTNQTSMYLCASAHRNRGETQYFGPGTRLLVL.

Concerning this clone itself: An end of the junction does not agree with germline; a read error may underlie this. V is TRBV7-7 and J is TRBJ2-5; 8 bases agree with TRBD1. The germline V gene encodes CDR1 SSHAT and CDR2 FNYEAQ (reference sequence). This CDR3 has 14 residues. CDR3 protein: CASSLGAGGETQYF. The CDR3 nucleotides are TGTGCTAGCAGCTTAGGGGCAGGGGGCGAGACCCAGTACTTC.

The genes are TRBV6-6 and TRBJ2-1, with D maybe TRBD1 (8 bases). V was shortened by 2 bases and J by 7 bases, with 12 bases between the two germline ends. Germline loops: CDR1 MNHNY, CDR2 SVGAGI (reference sequence). The length of the CDR3 is 14 residues. Here the CDR3 DNA reads TGTGCCAGCAGTTACGGACAGGGAGGGAATGAGCAGTTCTTC. Amino acids: CASSYGQGGNEQFF.

This CDR3 reads CATSRDKPPDTQYF. CDR3 nucleotide sequence: TGTGCCACCAGCAGAGATAAGCCCCCAGATACGCAGTATTTT. The chain links TRBV15 to TRBJ2-3; no definite D call. CDR3 size: 14 residues. CDR1 is LNHNV, CDR2 YYDKDF, per germline (reference sequence). Between the trimmed V and J ends, which lost 0 bases and 4 bases, there was a span of 8 bases.

In this sample, this clone turned up a few times. This rearrangement joins TRBV11-3 to TRBJ2-7; D perhaps matches TRBD2 (5 bases). This CDR3 spans 14 amino acids. V was clipped by 2 bases and J by 3 bases, with 11 bases between them. Germline V gene lookup returns CDR1 SGHNT and CDR2 YENEEA. For the CDR3, the DNA is TGTGCCAGCAGCTTACAAAGCGGAAGCTACGAGCAGTACTTC. It yields the protein CASSLQSGSYEQYF.

This chain uses TRBV2 with TRBJ1-3, with no clear D. The V end lost 3 bases, the J end lost 10 bases, and 13 bases lay between the germline ends. CDR1 and CDR2 (germline): SNHLY, FYNNEI. CDR3 length equals 13 residues. In nucleotides, the CDR3 is TGTGCCAGCAGTGATCAGGCTCTTAGGACCATATATTTT. It translates to CASSDQALRTIYF.

This clone was seen just once. The V call is TRBV10-1, the J call TRBJ2-3; perhaps TRBD1 as D (5 bases). CDR1 WNHNN and CDR2 SYGVQD come from the germline V gene (reference sequence). This CDR3 is 15 amino acids long. V was shortened by 0 bases and J by 2 bases, with 9 bases between the two germline ends. The DNA for the CDR3 is TGCGCCAGCAGTGAGTCGGTGACAGTCACAGATACGCAGTATTTT. Protein: CASSESVTVTDTQYF.

This clone was detected only a few times. The J gene is TRBJ2-7, the V gene TRBV7-2; 7 bases match TRBD2. Germline assignment: CDR1 SGHTA and CDR2 FQGNSA. V lost 4 bases to trimming and J lost 9 bases; unmatched junction nucleotides: 3. The CDR3 has 11 amino acids. This CDR3 is CASSSGLVQYF. DNA for the CDR3: TGTGCCAGCAGCTCAGGACTAGTGCAGTACTTC.

J is TRBJ2-5 and V is TRBV15; 9 nucleotides agree with TRBD2. CDR3 size: 14 residues. With 2 bases clipped from V and 3 bases from J, the junction kept 1 base outside the gene matches. Germline lookup yields CDR1 LNHNV and CDR2 YYDKDF (reference sequence). CDR3 nucleotide sequence: TGTGCCACCAGCAGACGACTAGCGGAAGAGACCCAGTACTTC. It translates to CATSRRLAEETQYF. Supplemented by reference TRBV15 and TRBJ2-5, the full variable domain reads DAMVIQNPRYQVTQFGKPVTLSCSQTLNHNVMYWYQQKSSQAPKLLFHYYDKDFNNEADTPDNFQSRRPNTSFCFLDIRSPGLGDTAMYLCATSRRLAEETQYFGPGTRLLVL.

The CDR3 reads CTSSQVFQGSGYNEQFF. Written as DNA, the CDR3 is TGCACCAGCAGCCAAGTTTTCCAAGGTTCAGGCTACAATGAGCAGTTCTTC. J is TRBJ2-1 and V is TRBV1; the table's TRBD1 call for D was not verified on the DNA. TRBV1 represents a pseudogene. The CDR3 spans 17 residues.

This CDR3 reads CASSLSGSTSYEQYF. For the CDR3, the DNA is TGTGCCAGCAGTCTTAGCGGGTCTACCTCCTACGAGCAGTACTTC. The chain has TRBV28 and TRBJ2-7; 7 positions agree with TRBD2. CDR3 length: 15 amino acids. CDR1 is MDHEN, CDR2 SYDVKM, per germline. The V gene end was trimmed by 5 bases and the J gene end by 0 bases; junction bases not matched to a gene: 7.

The gene calls are TRBV29-1 and TRBJ2-1; 10 nucleotides match TRBD2. J gave up 5 bases and V 1 base, and 8 bases lay outside the gene matches. Germline V gene lookup returns CDR1 SQVTM and CDR2 ANQGSEA. This CDR3 is 16 amino acids long. The CDR3 nucleotides are TGCAGCGTTGAAGGACCCGGGACTAGCGCGAACAATGAGCAGTTCTTC. Its translation: CSVEGPGTSANNEQFF.

This clone was observed once. V and J are TRBV27 and TRBJ2-1; TRBD2 matches at 12 bases. Germline V CDR1 and CDR2: MNHEY, SMNVEV (reference sequence). The CDR3 length is 16 residues. Unmatched junction bases numbered 4, after V lost 6 bases and J lost 1 base. The CDR3 here is CASRSSGRGSYNEQFF. Here the CDR3 DNA reads TGTGCCAGCAGGTCTAGCGGGAGGGGGTCCTACAATGAGCAGTTCTTC.

The CDR3 bases are TGTGCCAGTAGTCCCAGGGGGCTACACTATGGCTACACCTTC. Translation: CASSPRGLHYGYTF. This sequence joins TRBV19 and TRBJ1-2; 8 positions match TRBD1. The J segment lost 3 bases and the V segment lost 5 bases, leaving 5 bases of the junction unmatched. This CDR3 is 14 amino acids long. Germline-derived CDR1 and CDR2 are LNHDA and SQIVND (reference sequence).

J is TRBJ1-4 and V is TRBV5-1; the D gene is possibly TRBD1 (5 bases). Trimming pared 4 bases from V and 5 bases from J, leaving 18 bases between. CDR1 SGHRS and CDR2 YFSETQ come from the germline V gene. The CDR3 consists of 16 residues. The CDR3 coding sequence is TGCGCCAGCAGCCCGACCCCAGGGAGGAACAATGAAAAACTGTTTTTT. This encodes CASSPTPGRNNEKLFF.

This chain links TRBV27 with TRBJ2-3, with 11 bases aligning to TRBD2. CDR1 is MNHEY, CDR2 SMNVEV, per germline (reference sequence). The ends lost 10 bases at V and 5 bases at J; junction bases unmatched: 17. This CDR3 region has 17 residues. The CDR3 spells CATLTVGTSGSRDTQYF. DNA of the CDR3: TGTGCCACCTTGACCGTCGGAACTAGCGGGAGTAGAGATACGCAGTATTTT.

The rearrangement uses TRBV7-8 and TRBJ2-1; a possible D gene is TRBD2 (6 bases). The CDR3 is 19 amino acids. CDR1 SGHVS and CDR2 FQNEAQ come from the germline V gene. V lost 1 base and J lost 0, with 19 bases in between. CDR3 bases: TGTGCCAGCAGCTTAGTGATAAGAGGGAGGCTCAGCTCCTACAATGAGCAGTTCTTC. Its protein is CASSLVIRGRLSSYNEQFF.

This chain joins TRBV4-2 and TRBJ2-2, with D possibly TRBD2 on 5 matching bases. CDR3 length: 18 residues. Germline V gives CDR1 LGHNA, CDR2 YNFKEQ. Trimming cost V 1 base and J 0 bases, with 15 bases left between them. DNA of the CDR3: TGTGCCAGCAGCCAAGGGGTCGGGCTAGCCCCGAACACCGGGGAGCTGTTTTTT. It codes for CASSQGVGLAPNTGELFF.

V and J are TRBV9 and TRBJ1-5; 8 nucleotides align to TRBD1. Germline V gives CDR1 SGDLS, CDR2 YYNGEE. This CDR3 has 15 amino acids. The V and J ends lost 3 bases and 4 bases, in that order; junction bases with no gene match: 6. This CDR3 reads CASSGGTGVNQPQHF. The CDR3, as DNA: TGTGCCAGCAGCGGGGGGACAGGAGTAAATCAGCCCCAGCATTTT.

This chain's CDR3 is CATSRDLGEYTGELFF. For the CDR3, the DNA is TGTGCCACCAGCAGAGATCTTGGGGAGTACACCGGGGAGCTGTTTTTT. The rearrangement joins TRBV15 to TRBJ2-2; TRBD2 might be the D (5 bases). Looked up from germline, CDR1 is LNHNV and CDR2 is YYDKDF (reference sequence). Trimming took off 0 bases at V and 3 bases at J, with 11 bases between the two ends. CDR3 length equals 16 residues.

The chain is built from TRBV7-8 and TRBJ2-3, with D tentatively TRBD1 (6 bases). Trimming took off 0 bases at V and 5 bases at J, with 12 bases between the two ends. The V gene's germline CDR1 is SGHVS and CDR2 FQNEAQ. This CDR3 is 15 amino acids long. CDR3 sequence: CASSLALGARDTQYF. CDR3 DNA sequence: TGTGCCAGCAGCTTAGCTTTGGGGGCGCGAGATACGCAGTATTTT.

The rearrangement uses TRBV5-1 and TRBJ2-7; D possibly corresponds to TRBD1 (6 bases). The CDR3 contains 14 residues. The germline CDR1 and CDR2 sequences are SGHRS and YFSETQ. V was trimmed by 3 bases and J by 3 bases, leaving 13 bases between them. CDR3 bases: TGCGCCAGCAGCTCGGACGGACAGATCTACGAGCAGTACTTC. It translates to CASSSDGQIYEQYF.

The chain has TRBV7-2 and TRBJ2-2, with 7 bases matching TRBD1. J lost 6 bases, V lost 4 bases, and 2 bases had no gene match. There are 13 residues in the CDR3. Germline V gene sequence: CDR1 SGHTA, CDR2 FQGNSA. The CDR3: CASSSGTAGELFF. CDR3 nucleotides: TGTGCCAGCAGCTCAGGGACAGCCGGGGAGCTGTTTTTT.

This clone was seen once. V and J are TRBV7-9 and TRBJ2-5; 8 positions agree with TRBD2. The CDR3 consists of 16 residues. J lost 2 bases, V lost 0 bases, and 5 bases had no gene match. From germline, CDR1 is SEHNR and CDR2 FQNEAQ (reference sequence). The CDR3 DNA reads TGTGCCAGCAGCTTAGCACGGGGGGGAGGACAAGAGACCCAGTACTTC. Amino acid sequence: CASSLARGGGQETQYF.

The J gene is TRBJ1-1, the V gene TRBV20-1; D is unresolved. The CDR3 runs 11 residues. V was pared by 2 bases and J by 3 bases, with 4 bases between. Germline CDR1 reads DFQATT; CDR2 reads SNEGSKA (reference sequence). CDR3 protein: CSARSDTEAFF. The DNA of the CDR3 is TGCAGTGCTAGATCGGACACTGAAGCTTTCTTT.

The chain employs TRBV4-2 and TRBJ2-1; no clear D gene. Deletions cut 0 bases from V and 1 base from J, with 7 bases between. The CDR3 consists of 15 residues. Per the germline V gene, CDR1 is LGHNA and CDR2 is YNFKEQ. The CDR3 loop reads CASSQDPSSYNEQFF. CDR3 bases: TGTGCCAGCAGCCAAGATCCCAGTTCCTACAATGAGCAGTTCTTC.